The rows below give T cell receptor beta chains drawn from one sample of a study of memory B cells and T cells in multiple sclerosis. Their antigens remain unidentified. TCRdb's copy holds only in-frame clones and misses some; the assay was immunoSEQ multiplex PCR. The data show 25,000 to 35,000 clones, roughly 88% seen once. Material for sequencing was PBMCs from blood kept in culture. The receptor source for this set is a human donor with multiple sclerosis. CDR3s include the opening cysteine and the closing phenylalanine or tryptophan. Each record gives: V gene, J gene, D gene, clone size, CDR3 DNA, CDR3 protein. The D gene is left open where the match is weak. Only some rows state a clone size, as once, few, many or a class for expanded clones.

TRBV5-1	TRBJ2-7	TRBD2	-	TGCGCCAGCGCCTATGGGCTAGCGGAGCCTTCCTACGAGCAGTACTTC	CASAYGLAEPSYEQYF
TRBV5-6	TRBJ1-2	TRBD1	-	TGTGCCAGCAGCCAGGGGGTATCACCTCACTATGGCTACACCTTC	CASSQGVSPHYGYTF
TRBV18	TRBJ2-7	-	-	TGTGCCAGCTCAAATCTACCGGGGGAGCAGTACTTC	CASSNLPGEQYF
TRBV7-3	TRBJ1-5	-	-	TGTGCCAGCAGCTTCACAGCAGATCAGCCCCAGCATTTT	CASSFTADQPQHF
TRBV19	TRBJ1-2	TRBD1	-	TGTGCCAGTAGTACCCCAAAGACAGGGATGGTTCGTGGCTACACCTTC	CASSTPKTGMVRGYTF
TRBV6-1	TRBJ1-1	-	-	TGTGCCAGCAGTGACTGGTTTTCTGAAGCTTTCTTT	CASSDWFSEAFF
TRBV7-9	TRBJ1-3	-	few	TGTGCCAGCACTTCCGAGGTCTCTGGAAACACCATATATTTT	CASTSEVSGNTIYF
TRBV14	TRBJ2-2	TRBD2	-	TGTGCCAGCAGCCAAGGAAATAGCGGGAGGTACACCGGGGAGCTGTTTTTT	CASSQGNSGRYTGELFF
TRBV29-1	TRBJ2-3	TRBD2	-	TGCAGCGTAACTAGCGGGCTCACAGATACGCAGTATTTT	CSVTSGLTDTQYF
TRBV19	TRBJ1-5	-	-	TGTGCCAGTAGTATGATGCAGGGTAGCAATCAGCCCCAGCATTTT	CASSMMQGSNQPQHF
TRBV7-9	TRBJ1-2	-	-	TGTGCCAGCAGCTTAGGGCAGGCGGGGGCCGGCTACACCTTC	CASSLGQAGAGYTF
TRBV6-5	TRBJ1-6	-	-	TGTGCCAGCGCCTGGGGGCTCCTTAATTCACCCCTCCACTTT	CASAWGLLNSPLHF
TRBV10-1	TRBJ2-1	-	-	TGCGCCAGCAGTGAGTCCAAGGTCACCAGCCCCTACAATGAGCAGTTCTTC	CASSESKVTSPYNEQFF
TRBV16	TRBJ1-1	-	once	TGTGCCAGCAGCCAATTCGGTGGGATGAACACTGAAGCTTTCTTT	CASSQFGGMNTEAFF
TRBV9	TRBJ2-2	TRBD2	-	TGTGCCAGCAGCGTTGGGGGGGCGAACACCGGGGAGCTGTTTTTT	CASSVGGANTGELFF
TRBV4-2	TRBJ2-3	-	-	TGTGCCAGCAGCCAAGAGGCACTAGGTGTCACAGATACGCAGTATTTT	CASSQEALGVTDTQYF
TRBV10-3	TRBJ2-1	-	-	TGTGCCATCAGTGAGGACGTAGGTAATATAGGTGAGCAGTTCTTC	CAISEDVGNIGEQFF
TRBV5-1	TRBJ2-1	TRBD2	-	TGCGCCAGCAGCTTGGCAGCTAGCGGGACCGAGCAGTTCTTC	CASSLAASGTEQFF
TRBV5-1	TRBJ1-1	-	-	TGCGCCAACAGGGACCTGAACACTGAAGCTTTCTTT	CANRDLNTEAFF
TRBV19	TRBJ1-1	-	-	TGTGCCAGTAGTACCCAAAGACAGGACCGAATCTCCATGAACACTGAAGCTTTCTTT	CASSTQRQDRISMNTEAFF
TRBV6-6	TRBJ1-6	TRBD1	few	TGTGCCAGCAGGGGACAGGGTGCTTCACCCCTCCACTTT	CASRGQGASPLHF
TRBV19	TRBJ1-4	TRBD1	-	TGTGCCAGTAGTCCGGGACAGGGTAATGAAAAACTGTTTTTT	CASSPGQGNEKLFF
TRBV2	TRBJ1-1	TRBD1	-	TGTGCCAGCATTAGGGACAGGGGCAGCACTGAAGCTTTCTTT	CASIRDRGSTEAFF
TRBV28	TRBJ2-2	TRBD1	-	TGTGCCAGCAGATTAGACAGGGGGCAAGCCGGGGAGCTGTTTTTT	CASRLDRGQAGELFF
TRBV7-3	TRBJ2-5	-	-	TGTGCCAGCAGCCGTGGACAGCAAGAGACCCAGTACTTC	CASSRGQQETQYF
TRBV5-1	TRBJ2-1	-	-	TGCGCCAGCACCAGCCCCTGGGGTGAGCAGTTCTTC	CASTSPWGEQFF
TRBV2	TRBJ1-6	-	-	TGTGCCAGCACTTATCTTCGAGAAAATAATTCACCCCTCCACTTT	CASTYLRENNSPLHF
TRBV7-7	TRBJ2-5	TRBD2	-	TGTGCTAGCAGGGGTATGGCGGGAGGAGGAGAGACCCAGTACTTC	CASRGMAGGGETQYF
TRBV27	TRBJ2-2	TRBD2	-	TGTGCCAGCAGTTTAGGGGGGGCCGGGGAGCTGTTTTTT	CASSLGGAGELFF
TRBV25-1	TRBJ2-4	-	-	TGTGCCAGCAGTCGGGGGGCCGGGGACATTCAGTACTTC	CASSRGAGDIQYF
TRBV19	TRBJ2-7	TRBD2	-	TGTGCCAGTAGGACTAGCGGGAGCTCCTACGAGCAGTACTTC	CASRTSGSSYEQYF
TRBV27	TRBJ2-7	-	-	TGTGCCAGCAGTTTAAACAGGAACGAGCAGTACTTC	CASSLNRNEQYF
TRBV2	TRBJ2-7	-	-	TGTGCCAGCAGTGAACGCTGGCAGGGCTACGAGCAGTACTTC	CASSERWQGYEQYF
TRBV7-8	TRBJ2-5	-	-	TGTGCCAGCAGCCGGAGGGCGAAGGAGACCCAGTACTTC	CASSRRAKETQYF
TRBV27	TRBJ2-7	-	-	TGTGCCAGCAGTTTATCTGTGACATCCTCCTACGAGCAGTACTTC	CASSLSVTSSYEQYF
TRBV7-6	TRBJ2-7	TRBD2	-	TGTGCCAGCAGCTTAGATTGGACTAGCGGGAGAAACGAGCAGTACTTC	CASSLDWTSGRNEQYF
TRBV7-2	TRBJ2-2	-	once	TGTGCCAGCACCTGGGGGGGGACAGGGAACACCGGGGAGCTGTTTTTT	CASTWGGTGNTGELFF